These 25 T cell receptor beta chains came from one sample sequenced in a study of identical twins (dated by TCRdb to the mid-2010s). Library preparation used 5' RACE. Sequencing used an Illumina HiSeq 2000. TCRdb cleaned the public reads at Q25 with fastp, built clones with MiXCR and kept in-frame beta chains. A single entry per CDR3 protein holds the most common genes and DNA from its merged rows. The sample profile shows roughly 700,000 distinct CDR3 sequences; over 8.5% of them were found once. The top ten constitute 0.75% to 1% of the sample. These same records also appear under a second study, on yellow fever vaccine responses in identical twins.

Sequencing was performed on PBMCs. These receptors were collected from a woman between 18 and 29 years old in good health.

In its sample, this clonotype was seen a few times. This chain joins TRBV5-1 and TRBJ2-1; 13 nucleotides line up with TRBD2. CDR1 SGHRS and CDR2 YFSETQ come from the germline V gene. The CDR3 consists of 16 residues. The J segment lost 5 bases and the V segment lost 2 bases, leaving 4 bases of the junction unmatched. CDR3: CASSLSLAGGDNEQFF. CDR3 nucleotides: TGCGCCAGCAGCTTATCACTAGCGGGAGGGGACAATGAGCAGTTCTTC.

This clonotype was observed many times. The chain is built from TRBV12-3 or TRBV12-4 and TRBJ1-2, with unresolved D. Trimming left V 7 bases short and J 4 bases short, with 19 bases between. The CDR3 is 15 residues long. The CDR3 sequence: CASISTDRFLYGYTF. The CDR3 nucleotides read TGTGCCAGCATTTCGACGGATCGGTTCCTCTATGGCTACACCTTC.

This clonotype was counted only a few times. The chain links TRBV5-6 to TRBJ1-2, with 7 bases aligning to TRBD1. This CDR3 comprises 14 residues. CDR1 is SGHDT and CDR2 is YYEEEE in the germline V gene. Trimming removed 5 bases from V and 2 bases from J; junction bases left unmatched: 6. The CDR3 DNA follows: TGTGCCAGCAGGCAACAGGGGACCAACTATGGCTACACCTTC. Translation: CASRQQGTNYGYTF.

This clonotype was recorded once. V usage is TRBV29-1 and J usage is TRBJ2-7; 7 bases are a match to TRBD2. This CDR3 is built from 13 residues. Germline V gene lookup returns CDR1 SQVTM and CDR2 ANQGSEA. After removal of 7 bases from V and 3 bases from J, the junction contained 9 bases not matched to a gene. Here the CDR3 reads CSAMGGAYYEQYF. The CDR3 bases are TGCAGCGCCATGGGAGGGGCGTACTACGAGCAGTACTTC.

The chain employs TRBV18 and TRBJ2-3, with D unclear. The CDR3 extends over 14 amino acids. V lost 8 bases, J lost 0 bases, and 12 bases lay in between. In germline, CDR1 is KGHSH, CDR2 LQKENI. This CDR3 is CASHISPSTDTQYF. The CDR3, as DNA: TGTGCCAGCCACATCTCACCTAGCACAGATACGCAGTATTTT. Full variable domain (rest looked up from reference TRBV18 and TRBJ2-3): NAGVMQNPRHLVRRRGQEARLRCSPMKGHSHVYWYRQLPEEGLKFMVYLQKENIIDESGMPKERFSAEFPKEGPSILRIQQVVRGDSAAYFCASHISPSTDTQYFGPGTRLTVL.

This chain connects TRBV28 to TRBJ2-1, with 9 nucleotides matching TRBD2. With V trimmed by 4 bases and J by 14 bases, 9 bases remained unmatched. Germline loops: CDR1 MDHEN, CDR2 SYDVKM. This CDR3 comprises 13 residues. The CDR3, as DNA: TGTGCCAGCAGTTGGAGCGGGGGGATGTTGGAGTTCTTC. Protein product: CASSWSGGMLEFF.

The V and J genes are TRBV5-1 and TRBJ2-5; 10 positions match TRBD2. The CDR3 contains 15 residues. V lost 2 bases and J lost 2; bases outside the gene matches: 3. CDR1 and CDR2 from the germline V gene are SGHRS and YFSETQ. The CDR3 loop reads CASSLLAGSQETQYF. For the CDR3, the DNA is TGCGCCAGCAGCTTACTAGCGGGGAGTCAAGAGACCCAGTACTTC.

This clonotype has a count of ten or more. The chain uses TRBV6-1 and TRBJ2-5, with D possibly TRBD2 on 5 matching bases. V was clipped by 4 bases and J by 5 bases, with 14 bases between them. The CDR3 totals 14 residues. The germline V gene has CDR1 MNHNS and CDR2 SASEGT. The CDR3 bases are TGTGCCAGCAGTGGGGGAGTACTTACGGAGACCCAGTACTTC. Protein product: CASSGGVLTETQYF.

This clonotype was detected a few times. This rearrangement joins TRBV5-1 to TRBJ1-4; weak D call: TRBD1 (6 bases). Trimming removed 4 bases at V and 6 bases at J, with 16 bases between. CDR1 is SGHRS, CDR2 YFSETQ, per germline. There are 15 residues in the CDR3. CDR3 DNA sequence: TGCGCCAGCAGCCGTACAGGGCCCCACGATGAAAAACTGTTTTTT. This codes for CASSRTGPHDEKLFF.

V gene TRBV29-1 combines with J gene TRBJ2-5; the D gene is possibly TRBD1 (5 bases). Looked up from germline, CDR1 is SQVTM and CDR2 is ANQGSEA. V lost 4 bases to trimming and J lost 1 base, with 13 bases between them. This CDR3 region has 14 residues. The CDR3, as DNA: TGCAGCGTTGTGGGGCGGACGGTCCAAGAGACCCAGTACTTC. Its translation: CSVVGRTVQETQYF.

This clonotype was picked up a small number of times. The chain employs TRBV7-8 and TRBJ2-2; perhaps TRBD1 as D (6 bases). Germline V gene data show CDR1 as SGHVS and CDR2 as FQNEAQ. Deletions cut 4 bases from V and 0 bases from J, with 12 bases between. This CDR3 comprises 16 residues. Here the CDR3 reads CASSSDRPANTGELFF. The DNA of the CDR3 is TGTGCCAGCAGCTCGGACAGACCAGCGAACACCGGGGAGCTGTTTTTT.

This clonotype was counted at least ten times. This chain links TRBV4-3 with TRBJ2-5, with a weak D call TRBD2 (6 bases). The CDR3 runs to 15 residues. The V and J ends lost 2 bases and 2 bases respectively, with 12 bases between them. Germline V gene data show CDR1 as LGHNA and CDR2 as YSLEER. In DNA, the CDR3 is TGCGCCAGCAGCCAAAGTAGCGGCCTTCAAGAGACCCAGTACTTC. Its protein is CASSQSSGLQETQYF.

This clonotype appeared many times. This chain joins TRBV7-8 and TRBJ2-1; D may be TRBD2 (6 bases). The germline V and J ends were trimmed by 2 bases and 0 bases, with 14 bases remaining between them. CDR1 and CDR2 from the germline V gene are SGHVS and FQNEAQ. The CDR3 is 17 residues long. The CDR3, as DNA: TGTGCCAGCAGCTTAAAAGTAGTGCGGGGCTCCTACAATGAGCAGTTCTTC. This gives the protein CASSLKVVRGSYNEQFF. Filled out from reference TRBV7-8 and TRBJ2-1, the complete variable domain reads GAGVSQSPRYKVAKRGQDVALRCDPISGHVSLFWYQQALGQGPEFLTYFQNEAQLDKSGLPSDRFFAERPEGSVSTLKIQRTQQEDSAVYLCASSLKVVRGSYNEQFFGPGTRLTVL.

The J gene is TRBJ1-2, the V gene TRBV3-1; D not resolved. Looked up from germline, CDR1 is LGHDT and CDR2 is YNNKEL (reference sequence). V lost 1 base and J 6 bases, leaving 15 bases between the germline ends. This CDR3 comprises 15 residues. The CDR3 nucleotides read TGTGCCAGCAGCCAAGGAGGTGTCAGCTTTAATGGCTACACCTTC. Residues: CASSQGGVSFNGYTF.

This clonotype has only a few counts. The gene calls are TRBV6-2 or TRBV6-3 and TRBJ2-1, with D possibly TRBD2 on 5 matching bases. Germline V gene sequence: CDR1 MNHEY, CDR2 SVGEGT. Trimming removed 5 bases at V and 5 bases at J, with 16 bases between. This CDR3 has 15 residues. This chain's CDR3 is CASSNPSDFDNEQFF. The DNA for the CDR3 is TGTGCCAGCAGTAACCCTTCGGACTTCGACAATGAGCAGTTCTTC.

This clonotype has ten or more counts. This CDR3 is CASGNKWTYEQYF. DNA for the CDR3: TGTGCCAGCGGGAACAAGTGGACCTACGAGCAGTACTTC. V usage is TRBV7-9 and J usage is TRBJ2-7; D gene uncertain. The CDR3 has 13 amino acids. Between the trimmed V and J ends, which lost 8 bases and 2 bases, there was a span of 13 bases. CDR1 is SEHNR and CDR2 is FQNEAQ in the germline V gene (reference sequence).

This clonotype was detected ten times or more. V is TRBV5-4 and J is TRBJ1-1; D is undetermined. The CDR3 runs to 12 residues. Germline values: CDR1 SGHNT, CDR2 YYREEE (reference sequence). Deletions cut 5 bases from V and 0 bases from J, with 5 bases between. CDR3 nucleotides: TGTGCCAGCAGTCGCATGAACACTGAAGCTTTCTTT. Amino acid sequence: CASSRMNTEAFF.

V usage is TRBV13 and J usage is TRBJ2-1; 9 bases agree with TRBD2. The CDR3 totals 17 residues. The germline gives CDR1 PRHDT, CDR2 FYEKMQ (reference sequence). With 4 bases clipped from V and 1 base from J, the junction kept 8 bases outside the gene matches. The CDR3, as DNA: TGTGCCAGCAGCTCCCCGTCTAGCGGGGTATCCTACAATGAGCAGTTCTTC. This sequence encodes CASSSPSSGVSYNEQFF.

This clonotype occurred a few times. The chain combines TRBV11-2 with TRBJ2-2; 9 bases match TRBD1. Germline trimming cut 5 bases from V and 5 bases from J; bases unmatched to any gene: 12. Per the germline V gene, CDR1 is SGHAT and CDR2 is FQNNGV. The CDR3 loop spans 17 amino acids. CDR3 nucleotides: TGTGCCAGCAGCCCCGCACCGGGACAGGGTAGGACCGGGGAGCTGTTTTTT. Its protein product is CASSPAPGQGRTGELFF. The full variable domain, in which reference TRBV11-2 and TRBJ2-2 provide the parts outside the CDR3, is EAGVAQSPRYKIIEKRQSVAFWCNPISGHATLYWYQQILGQGPKLLIQFQNNGVVDDSQLPKDRFSAERLKGVDSTLKIQPAKLEDSAVYLCASSPAPGQGRTGELFFGEGSRLTVL.

The chain uses TRBV3-1 and TRBJ2-2; weak D call: TRBD2 (5 bases). This CDR3 is 14 amino acids long. Trimming removed 4 bases from V and 4 bases from J, with 10 bases in between. Germline CDR1 and CDR2: LGHDT and YNNKEL (reference sequence). The CDR3 protein is CASSRAGSTGELFF. The CDR3 DNA follows: TGTGCCAGCAGCCGGGCGGGTAGCACCGGGGAGCTGTTTTTT.

The chain joins TRBV2 to TRBJ2-1; D is possibly TRBD2 (5 bases). Trimming pared 5 bases from V and 10 bases from J, leaving 18 bases between. Germline values: CDR1 SNHLY, CDR2 FYNNEI. This CDR3 is built from 14 residues. CDR3 sequence (DNA): TGTGCCAGCAGTCTCTTCCGCGAGGGCGTCGAGCAGTTCTTC. Translated: CASSLFREGVEQFF.

The rearrangement joins TRBV11-2 to TRBJ2-3; 9 bases match TRBD2. V dropped 6 bases and J dropped 8; count of bases not matched to a gene: 9. CDR3 length equals 14 residues. The germline V gene has CDR1 SGHAT and CDR2 FQNNGV. The chain's CDR3 is CASSWGGGAVTQYF. DNA for the CDR3: TGTGCCAGCAGTTGGGGCGGGGGGGCCGTTACGCAGTATTTT.

The rearrangement uses TRBV30 and TRBJ2-3; D could derive from TRBD1 or TRBD2 (5 bases each). The CDR3 extends over 14 amino acids. Trimming shortened V by 2 bases and J by 4 bases, and 13 bases separated the two germline ends. Germline V lookup: CDR1 GTSNPN, CDR2 SVGIG (reference sequence). CDR3 in DNA: TGTGCCTGGAGTTTTTGGGGGAGCGCAGATACGCAGTATTTT. It codes for CAWSFWGSADTQYF. The full variable domain, completed using reference TRBV30 and TRBJ2-3, is SQTIHQWPATLVQPVGSPLSLECTVEGTSNPNLYWYRQAAGRGLQLLFYSVGIGQISSEVPQNLSASRPQDRQFILSSKKLLLSDSGFYLCAWSFWGSADTQYFGPGTRLTVL.

This CDR3 is CASSSPSGPTNTGELFF. For the CDR3, the DNA is TGTGCCAGCAGTTCCCCTAGCGGGCCCACGAACACCGGGGAGCTGTTTTTT. V usage is TRBV28 and J usage is TRBJ2-2, with 8 bases identical to TRBD2. The CDR3 extends over 17 amino acids. V was clipped by 4 bases and J by 0 bases; unmatched bases: 7. Germline CDR1 is MDHEN and CDR2 is SYDVKM.

The rearrangement joins TRBV5-1 to TRBJ2-1, with unresolved D. Germline values: CDR1 SGHRS, CDR2 YFSETQ. CDR3 length: 13 residues. V was cut by 0 bases and J by 9 bases, with 10 bases left in between. The CDR3 region is CASSLAIDPEQFF. The CDR3 region has the DNA TGCGCCAGCAGCTTGGCTATAGACCCTGAGCAGTTCTTC.